This note documents a single TCR beta chain sequence. Germline CDR1 is MNHEY and CDR2 is SMNVEV (reference sequence). Trimming took off 6 bases at V and 8 bases at J, with 19 bases between the two ends. The CDR3 runs 15 residues. Per the original data handling: Reference gene primer amplification gave estimated nucleated cell counts. TCRdb keeps only in-frame clones here, not all; method: immunoSEQ multiplex PCR. V, J and clone size are taken as reported in that table, and D and trimming were inferred from the DNA itself. Of approximately 100,000 clones in the sample, 90% to 95% were seen once. These data come from a study of blood T cell repertoires in COVID-19. Across the whole study: From the United States, Italy and Spain came samples of acute and convalescent COVID-19. PBMCs, B-cell-depleted T cells, or T cells were the source of the cDNA or gDNA that made up the material.

The J gene is TRBJ1-4, the V gene TRBV27; tentatively, D is TRBD1 (5 bases). Source material: peripheral blood. This receptor was identified in a human donor in a cohort sampled during active COVID-19. CDR3 in DNA: TGTGCCAGCAGACCGGGGGGGGTAGTAGGAGAAAAACTGTTTTTT. It yields the protein CASRPGGVVGEKLFF.